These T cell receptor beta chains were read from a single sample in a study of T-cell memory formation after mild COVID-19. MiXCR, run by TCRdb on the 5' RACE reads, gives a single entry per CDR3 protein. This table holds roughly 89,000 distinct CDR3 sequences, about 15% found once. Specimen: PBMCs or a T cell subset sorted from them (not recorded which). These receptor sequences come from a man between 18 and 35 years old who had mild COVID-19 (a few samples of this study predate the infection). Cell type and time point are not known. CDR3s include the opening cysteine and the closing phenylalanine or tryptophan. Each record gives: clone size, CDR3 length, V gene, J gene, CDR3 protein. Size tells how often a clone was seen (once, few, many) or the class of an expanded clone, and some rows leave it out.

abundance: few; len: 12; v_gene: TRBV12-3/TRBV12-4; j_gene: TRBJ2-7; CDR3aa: CASSLGRVEQYF
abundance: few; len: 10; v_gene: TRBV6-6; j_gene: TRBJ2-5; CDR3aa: CATGTETQYF
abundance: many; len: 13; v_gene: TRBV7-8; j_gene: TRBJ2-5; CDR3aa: CASGMDYQETQYF
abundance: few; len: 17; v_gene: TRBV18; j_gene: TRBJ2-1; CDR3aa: CASSPELAGAGYNEQFF
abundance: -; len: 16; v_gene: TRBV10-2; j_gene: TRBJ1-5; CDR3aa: CASSESPGNSNQPQHF
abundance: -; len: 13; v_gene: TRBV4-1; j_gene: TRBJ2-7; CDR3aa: CASSQVVSYEQYF
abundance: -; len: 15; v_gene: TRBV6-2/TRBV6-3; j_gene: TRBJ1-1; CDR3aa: CASSYGAGMNTEAFF
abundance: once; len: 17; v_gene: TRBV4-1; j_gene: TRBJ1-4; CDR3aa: CASSQDQGTATNEKLFF
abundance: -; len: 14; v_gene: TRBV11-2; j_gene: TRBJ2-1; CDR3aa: CASSLYPGDNEQFF
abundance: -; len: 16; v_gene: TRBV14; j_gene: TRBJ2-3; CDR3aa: CASSQDRRGWADTQYF
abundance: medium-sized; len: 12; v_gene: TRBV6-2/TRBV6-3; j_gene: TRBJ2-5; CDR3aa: CASSDSQETQYF
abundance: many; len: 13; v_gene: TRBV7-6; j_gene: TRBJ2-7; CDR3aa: CASSSTASYEQYF
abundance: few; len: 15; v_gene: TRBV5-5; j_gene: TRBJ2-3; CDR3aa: CASSAGDSGTDTQYF
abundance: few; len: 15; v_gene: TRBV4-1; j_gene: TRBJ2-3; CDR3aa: CASSSTSGGGDTQYF
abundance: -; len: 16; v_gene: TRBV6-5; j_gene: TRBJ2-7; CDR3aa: CASSFLAGESSYEQYF
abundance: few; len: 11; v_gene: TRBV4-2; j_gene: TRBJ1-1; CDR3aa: CASSQGSEAFF
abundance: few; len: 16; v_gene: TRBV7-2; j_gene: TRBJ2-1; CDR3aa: CASSLGVGTSGEGQFF
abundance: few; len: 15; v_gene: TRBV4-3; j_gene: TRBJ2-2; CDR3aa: CASSQDSSVTGELFF
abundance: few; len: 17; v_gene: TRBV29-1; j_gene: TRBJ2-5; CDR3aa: CSVEGWAGTGLQETQYF
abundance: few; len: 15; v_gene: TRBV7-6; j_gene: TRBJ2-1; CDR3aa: CASSRTGTGTNEQFF
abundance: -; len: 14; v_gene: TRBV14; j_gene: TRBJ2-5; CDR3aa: CASSSTGDRETQYF
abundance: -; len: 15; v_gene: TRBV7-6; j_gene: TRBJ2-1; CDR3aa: CASSPTGGTYNEQFF
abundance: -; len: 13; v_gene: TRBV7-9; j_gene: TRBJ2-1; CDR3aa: CASSEKPGEGQFF
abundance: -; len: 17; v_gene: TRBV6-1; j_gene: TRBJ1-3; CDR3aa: CASSEARWSGSGNTIYF
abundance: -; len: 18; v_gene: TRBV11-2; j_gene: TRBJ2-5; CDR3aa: CASSLDGLAGGIQETQYF
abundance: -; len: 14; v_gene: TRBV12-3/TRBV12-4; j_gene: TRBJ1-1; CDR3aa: CASSLEGVGTEAFF
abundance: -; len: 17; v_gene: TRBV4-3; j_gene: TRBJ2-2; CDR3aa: CASSHRRDRGLGGELFF
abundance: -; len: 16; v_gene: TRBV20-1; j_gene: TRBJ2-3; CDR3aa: CSASSLVDRAADTQYF
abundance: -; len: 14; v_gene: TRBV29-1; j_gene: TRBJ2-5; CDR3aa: CSVEDLGRGETQYF
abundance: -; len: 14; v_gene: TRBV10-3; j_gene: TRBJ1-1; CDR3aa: CAISVVRANTEAFF
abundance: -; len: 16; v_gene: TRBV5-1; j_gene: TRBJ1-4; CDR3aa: CASSLAPGSTNEKLFF
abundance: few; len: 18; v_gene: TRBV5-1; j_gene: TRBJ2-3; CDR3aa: CASSFGLAGGPGADTQYF
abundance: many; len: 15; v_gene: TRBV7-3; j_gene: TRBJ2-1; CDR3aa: CASSLGQGLYNEQFF
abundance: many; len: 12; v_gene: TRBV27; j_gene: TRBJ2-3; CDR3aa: CASSSGTDTQYF
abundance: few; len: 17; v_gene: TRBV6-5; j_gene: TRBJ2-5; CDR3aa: CASSYEGPGFGQETQYF
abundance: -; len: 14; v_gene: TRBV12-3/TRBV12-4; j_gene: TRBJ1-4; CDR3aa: CASSLVQAGEKLFF
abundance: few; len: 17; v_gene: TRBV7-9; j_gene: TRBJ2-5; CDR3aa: CASSFQVPGGPGETQYF
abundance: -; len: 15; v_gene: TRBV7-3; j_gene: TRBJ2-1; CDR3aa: CASSLTQGTYNEQFF
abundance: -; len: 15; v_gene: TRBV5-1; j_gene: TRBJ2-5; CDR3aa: CASRNLAGGQETQYF
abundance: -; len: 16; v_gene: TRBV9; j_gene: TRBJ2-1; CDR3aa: CASSVGGGPAYNEQFF
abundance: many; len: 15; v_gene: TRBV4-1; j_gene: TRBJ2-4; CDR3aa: CASNLGLAAKNIQYF
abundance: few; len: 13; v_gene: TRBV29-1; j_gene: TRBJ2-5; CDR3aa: CSVVGGLEETQYF
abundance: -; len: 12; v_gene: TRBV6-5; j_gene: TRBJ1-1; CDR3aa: CASMRRNTEAFF
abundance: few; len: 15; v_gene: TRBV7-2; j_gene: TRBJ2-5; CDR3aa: CASSNRPGGGETQYF
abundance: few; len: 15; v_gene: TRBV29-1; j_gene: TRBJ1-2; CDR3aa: CSAVPSGVLDYGYTF
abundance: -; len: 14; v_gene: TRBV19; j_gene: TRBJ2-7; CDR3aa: CATKTGDLSYEQYF
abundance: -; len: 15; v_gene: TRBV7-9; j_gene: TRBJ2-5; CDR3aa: CASSSPGQWIGTQYF
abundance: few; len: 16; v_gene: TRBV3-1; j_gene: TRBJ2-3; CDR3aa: CASSQGSKLPRDTQYF
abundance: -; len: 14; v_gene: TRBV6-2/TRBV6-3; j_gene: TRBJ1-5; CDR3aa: CASSHYRGFQPQHF
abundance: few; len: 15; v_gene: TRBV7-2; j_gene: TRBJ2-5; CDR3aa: CASSSLLAGGETQYF
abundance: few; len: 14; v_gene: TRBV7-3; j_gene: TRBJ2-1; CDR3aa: CASSLTSSYNEQFF
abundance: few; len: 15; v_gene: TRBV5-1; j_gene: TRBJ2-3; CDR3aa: CASSFLNRPTDTQYF
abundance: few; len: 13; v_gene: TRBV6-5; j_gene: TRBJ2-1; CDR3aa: CASSLNTGNEQFF
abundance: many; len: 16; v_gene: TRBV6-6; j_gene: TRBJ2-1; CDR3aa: CASTMTGPFSYNEQFF
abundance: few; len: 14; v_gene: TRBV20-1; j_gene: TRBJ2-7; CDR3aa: CSAIGTGRSYEQYF
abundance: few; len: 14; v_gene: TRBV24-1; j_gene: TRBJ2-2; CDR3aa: CATSGRADAGELFF
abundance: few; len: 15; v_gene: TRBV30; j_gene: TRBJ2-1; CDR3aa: CAWWEGQAPYNEQFF
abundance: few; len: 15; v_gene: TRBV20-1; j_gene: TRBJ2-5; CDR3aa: CSASLAGGRWETQYF
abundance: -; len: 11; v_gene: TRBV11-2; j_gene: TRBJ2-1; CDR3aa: CASSIQGRGFF
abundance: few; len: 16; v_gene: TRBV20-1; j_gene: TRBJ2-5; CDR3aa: CSAAGAARDLQETQYF